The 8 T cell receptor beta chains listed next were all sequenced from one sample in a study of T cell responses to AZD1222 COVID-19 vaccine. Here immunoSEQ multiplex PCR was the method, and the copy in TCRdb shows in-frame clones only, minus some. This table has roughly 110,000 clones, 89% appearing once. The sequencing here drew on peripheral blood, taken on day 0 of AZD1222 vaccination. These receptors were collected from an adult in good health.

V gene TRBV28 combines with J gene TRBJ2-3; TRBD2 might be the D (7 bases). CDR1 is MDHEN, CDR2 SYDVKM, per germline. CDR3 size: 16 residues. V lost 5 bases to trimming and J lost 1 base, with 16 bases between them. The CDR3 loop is CASSAGGRRRTDTQYF. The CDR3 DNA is TGTGCCAGCAGTGCCGGGGGGCGACGTCGCACAGATACGCAGTATTTT.

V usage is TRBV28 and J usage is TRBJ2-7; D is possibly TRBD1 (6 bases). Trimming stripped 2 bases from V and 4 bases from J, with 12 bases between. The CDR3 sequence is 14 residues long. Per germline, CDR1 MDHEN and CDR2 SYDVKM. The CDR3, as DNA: TGTGCCAGCAGTTTAACGGACAGAAGATACGAGCAGTACTTC. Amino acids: CASSLTDRRYEQYF.

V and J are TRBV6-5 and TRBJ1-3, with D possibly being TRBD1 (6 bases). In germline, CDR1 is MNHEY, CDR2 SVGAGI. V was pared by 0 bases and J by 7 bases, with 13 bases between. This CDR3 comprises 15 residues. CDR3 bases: TGTGCCAGCAGTTACTCGGCAGGGGAGGTTAACACCATATATTTT. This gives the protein CASSYSAGEVNTIYF.

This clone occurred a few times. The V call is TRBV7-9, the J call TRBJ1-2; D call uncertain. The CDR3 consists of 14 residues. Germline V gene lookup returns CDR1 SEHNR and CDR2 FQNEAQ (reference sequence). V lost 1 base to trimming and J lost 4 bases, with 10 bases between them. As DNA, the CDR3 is TGTGCCAGCAGCTTAGGGGCAGCGACCTATGGCTACACCTTC. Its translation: CASSLGAATYGYTF.

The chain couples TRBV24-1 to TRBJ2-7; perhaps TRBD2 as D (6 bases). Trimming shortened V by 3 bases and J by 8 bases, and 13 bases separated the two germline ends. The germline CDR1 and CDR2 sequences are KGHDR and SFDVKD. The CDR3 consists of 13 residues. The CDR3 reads CATSDEWEVKQYF. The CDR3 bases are TGTGCCACCAGTGATGAGTGGGAGGTAAAGCAGTACTTC.

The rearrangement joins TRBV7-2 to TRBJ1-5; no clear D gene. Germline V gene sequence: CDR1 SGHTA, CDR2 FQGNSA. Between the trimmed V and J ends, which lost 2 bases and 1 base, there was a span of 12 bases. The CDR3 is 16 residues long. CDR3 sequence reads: CASSLRGIGSNQPQHF. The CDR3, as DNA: TGTGCCAGCAGCTTACGTGGGATTGGAAGCAATCAGCCCCAGCATTTT.

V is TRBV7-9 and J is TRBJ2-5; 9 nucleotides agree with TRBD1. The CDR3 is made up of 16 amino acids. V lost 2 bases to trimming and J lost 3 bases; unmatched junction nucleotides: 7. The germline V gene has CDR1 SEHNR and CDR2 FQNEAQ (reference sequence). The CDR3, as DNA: TGTGCCAGCAGCTTACCCTGGGGACAGGGAGAAGAGACCCAGTACTTC. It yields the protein CASSLPWGQGEETQYF.

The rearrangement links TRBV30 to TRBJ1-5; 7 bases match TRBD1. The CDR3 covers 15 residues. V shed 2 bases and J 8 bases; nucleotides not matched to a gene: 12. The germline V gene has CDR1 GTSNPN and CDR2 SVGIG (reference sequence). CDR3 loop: CAWSSTEGAKKPQHF. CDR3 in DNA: TGTGCCTGGAGTTCCACCGAGGGGGCCAAGAAGCCCCAGCATTTT.